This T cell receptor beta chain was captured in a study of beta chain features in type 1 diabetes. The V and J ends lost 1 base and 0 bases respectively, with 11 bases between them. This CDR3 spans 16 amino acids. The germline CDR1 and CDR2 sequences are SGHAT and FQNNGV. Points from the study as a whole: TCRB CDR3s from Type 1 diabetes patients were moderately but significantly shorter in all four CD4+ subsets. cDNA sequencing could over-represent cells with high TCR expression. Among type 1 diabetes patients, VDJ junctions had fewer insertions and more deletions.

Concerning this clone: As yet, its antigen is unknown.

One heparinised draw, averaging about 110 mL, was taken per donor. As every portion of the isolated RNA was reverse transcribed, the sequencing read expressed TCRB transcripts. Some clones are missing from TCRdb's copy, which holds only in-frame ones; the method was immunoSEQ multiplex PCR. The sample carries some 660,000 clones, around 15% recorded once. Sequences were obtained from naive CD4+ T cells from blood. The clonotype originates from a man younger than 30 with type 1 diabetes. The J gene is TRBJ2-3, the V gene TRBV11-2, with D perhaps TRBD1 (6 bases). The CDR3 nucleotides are TGTGCCAGCAGCTTAGTGGGGGCTCGTAGCACAGATACGCAGTATTTT. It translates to CASSLVGARSTDTQYF.